This T cell receptor (beta chain) is from a study of T cell changes during pregnancy in multiple sclerosis. The CDR3 contains 15 residues. J gave up 8 bases and V 3 bases, and 4 bases lay outside the gene matches. Germline V lookup: CDR1 SGHDT, CDR2 YYEEEE. Some clones are missing from TCRdb's copy, which holds only in-frame ones; the method was immunoSEQ multiplex PCR. Among 80,000 to 100,000 clones listed, about nine tenths were seen once. This specimen consisted of peripheral blood, obtained after pregnancy. This receptor was taken from a female donor in good health, enrolled as a control in a pregnancy study. The chain uses TRBV5-6 and TRBJ1-6; 11 nucleotides align to TRBD1. CDR3 coding DNA: TGTGCCAGCAGCTCGGACAGGGGGCTGGATTCACCCCTCCACTTT. Translated, it gives CASSSDRGLDSPLHF.